The T cell receptor (beta chain) under discussion was sequenced for a study of T-cell memory formation after mild COVID-19. Study background: Clusters were largely donor specific. Study-wide results and limits: Proof of SARS-CoV-2 specificity was absent for the second-wave clones that crested on day 37.

Germline CDR1 is MNHEY and CDR2 is SVGAGI. Trimming cost V 7 bases and J 0 bases, with 13 bases left between them. This CDR3 spans 15 amino acids. With constant-segment primers, 5'RACE yielded cDNA libraries of TCR alpha and TCR beta that carried sample barcodes and UMIs. TCRdb reanalysed the 5' RACE reads using MiXCR and keeps one entry per CDR3 protein. The sample has about 68,000 distinct CDR3 sequences, 16% seen once. About this clonotype itself: The antigen is undetermined.

V is TRBV6-5 and J is TRBJ2-1; no reliable D call. The sequencing input was PBMCs or a T cell subset sorted from them (not recorded which). The receptor comes from an adult woman who had mild COVID-19 (a few samples of this study predate the infection). Cell type and time point are not known. The CDR3 is CASTLGLSSYNEQFF. Written as DNA, the CDR3 is TGTGCCAGCACCCTAGGGTTAAGCTCCTACAATGAGCAGTTCTTC.